This T cell receptor beta chain was obtained from a study of T cell repertoires in cytomegalovirus infection. Points on this clonotype: The antigen remains undetermined. The junction departs from the called germline gene at one end, perhaps through a read error.

Overall study findings and caveats: CMV-specific HLA-C-restricted TCR beta clonotypes dominated the ex vivo response.

CDR3 size: 16 residues. TCRdb used MiXCR to reprocess the reads, holding one entry per CDR3 protein. The sample lists some 800,000 distinct CDR3 sequences, almost 30% occurring once. This material consisted of cultured CD8+ T cells from PBMCs, taken from culture after CMV antigen stimulation. The rearrangement links TRBV5-3 to TRBJ2-3, with 8 bases that match TRBD2. TRBV5-3 is an ORF for which the function is uncertain. The origin of this receptor is a human donor in good health (CMV status not recorded). Some clones in this sample may be carry-over from other donors' samples. CDR3 sequence: CASSLFLAGNTDTQYF. In DNA form, the CDR3 reads TGTGCCAGCAGCTTGTTCCTAGCGGGTAACACAGATACGCAGTATTTT.